The present TCR beta chain was sequenced within a study of molecular identifiers for immune sequencing clone quantification. Bulk TCR library preparation followed previously described methods with listed TCR primers. TCRdb re-called the PCR reads through MiXCR, storing one row per CDR3 protein. The profile shows approximately 680,000 distinct CDR3 sequences, less than 30% of them singletons. The length of the CDR3 is 15 residues. Germline CDR1 reads SGHDT; CDR2 reads YYEEEE. V lost 2 bases to trimming and J lost 6 bases; unmatched junction nucleotides: 7. The source is a human donor in good health. Some libraries in this study had Jurkat cell RNA spiked in. The V and J genes are TRBV5-6 and TRBJ1-4; 7 bases match TRBD1. Source material: naive CD8+ T cells from blood, with Jurkat cell RNA spiked in. Stated subset: FACS-sorted CD8+CD4-CCR7+CD45RA+ naive T cells. Written as DNA, the CDR3 is TGTGCCAGCAGCTTCAGAGGGGGCCCCGATGAAAAACTGTTTTTT. It encodes CASSFRGGPDEKLFF.